This T cell receptor (beta chain) was retrieved from a study of T cells in tuberculosis. Assay: immunoSEQ multiplex PCR; the TCRdb copy retains only in-frame clones and omits some. The repertoire holds thousands of clones, with 85% to 95% as singletons. The V end was cut by 7 bases, the J end by 7 bases, with 24 bases between. CDR1 SEHNR and CDR2 FQNEAQ come from the germline V gene (reference sequence). The CDR3 spans 16 residues. Source material: PBMCs. The V gene is TRBV7-9, the J gene TRBJ2-3, with a possible D match to TRBD2 (5 bases). The sequence derives from an adult with tuberculosis. CDR3 protein: CASTSSALAVPYTQYF. DNA of the CDR3: TGTGCCAGCACCTCCAGTGCCCTAGCCGTCCCTTATACGCAGTATTTT.